This TCR beta chain was sequenced in a study of Ad26.COV2.S vaccination and SARS-CoV-2 variants. The overall study: In the COV1001 trial, the donor was in the Ad26.COV2.S arm. The vaccine Ad26.COV2.S was put into the muscle once, or twice with 56 days between.

Documented treatment: some 20 received Ad26.COV2.S at low or high dose, single or two shots; several received placebo; per-sample allocation not given. Sampling occurred on day 63 after the first vaccine or placebo injection. An 18-55-year-old adult in Boston served as donor. Here immunoSEQ multiplex PCR was the method, and the copy in TCRdb shows in-frame clones only, minus some. The sample holds 380,000 or so clones, roughly 89% seen once. The sequence came from a person between 18 and 59 years old who received the Ad26.COV2.S COVID-19 vaccine or a placebo. The sample consisted of peripheral blood, taken in a trial of Ad26.COV2.S vaccine versus placebo.

The CDR3 DNA reads as TGTGCCAGCAGCCTAGAACGAGTCTACGAGCAGTACTTC. Residues: CASSLERVYEQYF. This chain joins TRBV3-1 (or the pseudogene TRBV3-2) and TRBJ2-7, with D uncertain. The CDR3 contains 13 residues. Germline V CDR1 and CDR2: LGHDT, YNNKEL (reference sequence). Trimming pared 4 bases from V and 3 bases from J, leaving 10 bases between.